These T cell receptor beta chains were read from a single sample in a study of cytotoxic CD8 clonotypes in ibrutinib-treated CLL. Repertoires were generated with immunoSEQ multiplex PCR, while TCRdb's copy carries only in-frame clones and drops some. The sample includes around 70,000 clones, around nine tenths of them seen just once. The sequences come from PBMCs, collected after 12 months of ibrutinib treatment. These receptor sequences come from a human donor with chronic lymphocytic leukemia. CDR3s include the opening cysteine and the closing phenylalanine or tryptophan. Some rows mark clone size as missing; the rest say once, few, many or name a class of expanded clone.

abundance: .; v_gene: TRBV5-1; j_gene: TRBJ2-1; CDR3aa: CASSITGVNNEQFF
abundance: .; v_gene: TRBV5-4; j_gene: TRBJ2-1; CDR3aa: CASSRGGPVGNEQFF
abundance: .; v_gene: TRBV29-1; j_gene: TRBJ1-2; CDR3aa: CSVGTAGRSYTF
abundance: .; v_gene: TRBV19; j_gene: TRBJ2-7; CDR3aa: CATTETGRPYEQYF
abundance: .; v_gene: TRBV14; j_gene: TRBJ2-3; CDR3aa: CASSTQRETEVDTQYF
abundance: .; v_gene: TRBV19; j_gene: TRBJ2-3; CDR3aa: CASGDRPLSTDTQYF
abundance: few; v_gene: TRBV7-2; j_gene: TRBJ1-1; CDR3aa: CASSLRANTEAFF
abundance: once; v_gene: TRBV30; j_gene: TRBJ1-6; CDR3aa: CAWSKGDTLHF
abundance: .; v_gene: TRBV19; j_gene: TRBJ1-4; CDR3aa: CASSRGTVNEKLFF
abundance: .; v_gene: TRBV5-1; j_gene: TRBJ1-3; CDR3aa: CASSLGGPFSGNTIYF
abundance: .; v_gene: TRBV28; j_gene: TRBJ2-1; CDR3aa: CASSSWRLAGDNEQFF
abundance: .; v_gene: TRBV11-2; j_gene: TRBJ2-7; CDR3aa: CASSLSLAGAYEQYF
abundance: .; v_gene: TRBV19; j_gene: TRBJ1-2; CDR3aa: CASSMVQGSGYGYTF
abundance: .; v_gene: TRBV6-1; j_gene: TRBJ2-1; CDR3aa: CAKGPGGINEQFF
abundance: .; v_gene: TRBV20-1; j_gene: TRBJ2-1; CDR3aa: CSARDFNEQFF
abundance: .; v_gene: TRBV6-5; j_gene: TRBJ2-7; CDR3aa: CASSYRAGRAYEQYF
abundance: .; v_gene: TRBV6-4; j_gene: TRBJ1-1; CDR3aa: CASRGRDLNTEAFF
abundance: .; v_gene: TRBV9; j_gene: TRBJ1-2; CDR3aa: CASSPSPTSNYGYTF
abundance: .; v_gene: TRBV9; j_gene: TRBJ2-3; CDR3aa: CASSVRDTQYF
abundance: once; v_gene: TRBV5-5; j_gene: TRBJ1-1; CDR3aa: CASIVTGTYTEAFF
abundance: .; v_gene: TRBV6-4; j_gene: TRBJ2-5; CDR3aa: CASTVPTGETQYF
abundance: .; v_gene: TRBV27; j_gene: TRBJ2-7; CDR3aa: CASSWDRGPYEQYF
abundance: many; v_gene: TRBV2; j_gene: TRBJ2-7; CDR3aa: CASAGQAYEQYF
abundance: .; v_gene: TRBV21-1; j_gene: TRBJ2-7; CDR3aa: CASSKMASLSGGRQGNYEQYF
abundance: .; v_gene: TRBV29-1; j_gene: TRBJ1-1; CDR3aa: CSAEGQPNTEAFF
abundance: .; v_gene: TRBV28; j_gene: TRBJ2-7; CDR3aa: CASSLDSLLEDRQYF
abundance: .; v_gene: TRBV6-1; j_gene: TRBJ1-3; CDR3aa: CASSLQGNGNTIYF
abundance: .; v_gene: TRBV7-9; j_gene: TRBJ2-7; CDR3aa: CASSLYRRTSGGYEQYF
abundance: .; v_gene: TRBV6-5; j_gene: TRBJ2-7; CDR3aa: CASTLGLAGVYEQYF
abundance: .; v_gene: TRBV6-1; j_gene: TRBJ2-1; CDR3aa: CASSAGLAGGNEQFF
abundance: .; v_gene: TRBV5-1; j_gene: TRBJ2-1; CDR3aa: CASSFTSGSRSEQFF
abundance: once; v_gene: TRBV7-2; j_gene: TRBJ2-7; CDR3aa: CASSLGTREYEQYF
abundance: .; v_gene: TRBV11-2; j_gene: TRBJ1-1; CDR3aa: CASSLDRGTEAFF
abundance: .; v_gene: TRBV11-2; j_gene: TRBJ2-3; CDR3aa: CASSLDTLSGSFYF
abundance: .; v_gene: TRBV6-5; j_gene: TRBJ2-7; CDR3aa: CASSPLDRAENEQYF
abundance: .; v_gene: TRBV7-8; j_gene: TRBJ2-7; CDR3aa: CASSPTYEQYF
abundance: .; v_gene: TRBV19; j_gene: TRBJ2-7; CDR3aa: CASSIAVSSYEQYF
abundance: .; v_gene: TRBV28; j_gene: TRBJ2-7; CDR3aa: CASSFPQGGFYEQYF
abundance: .; v_gene: TRBV14; j_gene: TRBJ1-3; CDR3aa: CASSQGLYYSGNTIYF
abundance: .; v_gene: TRBV21-1; j_gene: TRBJ1-1; CDR3aa: CASRKTTVWDPLDTEAFF
abundance: once; v_gene: TRBV11-2; j_gene: TRBJ1-1; CDR3aa: CASSSHHRGPEAFF
abundance: .; v_gene: TRBV9; j_gene: TRBJ2-7; CDR3aa: CASSPAGPYEQYF
abundance: .; v_gene: TRBV2; j_gene: TRBJ2-1; CDR3aa: CASKPPPYGSYNEQFF
abundance: .; v_gene: TRBV7-2; j_gene: TRBJ2-4; CDR3aa: CASSLSTGWAKNIQYF
abundance: .; v_gene: TRBV19; j_gene: TRBJ1-2; CDR3aa: CASSDTRGADYGYTF
abundance: .; v_gene: TRBV5-1; j_gene: TRBJ2-7; CDR3aa: CASSLYGQDFYEQYF
abundance: .; v_gene: TRBV4-1; j_gene: TRBJ2-7; CDR3aa: CASSPAGLAAPEQYF
abundance: few; v_gene: TRBV15; j_gene: TRBJ1-2; CDR3aa: CATSTEGTGYGYTF
abundance: .; v_gene: TRBV7-7; j_gene: TRBJ2-1; CDR3aa: CASGIGLAGNEQFF
abundance: .; v_gene: TRBV19; j_gene: TRBJ1-3; CDR3aa: CASSIPDSWASAGNTIYF
abundance: .; v_gene: TRBV9; j_gene: TRBJ2-7; CDR3aa: CASARDAWDEQYF